This TCR beta chain was recorded in a study of T cell changes during pregnancy in multiple sclerosis. TCRdb's copy holds only in-frame clones and misses some; the assay was immunoSEQ multiplex PCR. The data show about 70,000 clones, 94% seen once. The starting material was peripheral blood, obtained in the third trimester of pregnancy. The sequence was obtained from a female donor with multiple sclerosis, enrolled in a pregnancy study.

The chain's CDR3 is CASSVVTGGAGNEQFF. The DNA of the CDR3 is TGTGCCAGCAGCGTAGTGACAGGGGGCGCAGGGAATGAGCAGTTCTTC. The chain has TRBV9 and TRBJ2-1; 10 bases fit TRBD1. There are 16 residues in the CDR3. Unmatched junction bases numbered 7, after V lost 0 bases and J lost 7 bases. CDR1 SGDLS and CDR2 YYNGEE come from the germline V gene. Full variable domain (rest looked up from reference TRBV9 and TRBJ2-1): DSGVTQTPKHLITATGQRVTLRCSPRSGDLSVYWYQQSLDQGLQFLIQYYNGEERAKGNILERFSAQQFPDLHSELNLSSLELGDSALYFCASSVVTGGAGNEQFFGPGTRLTVL.